The 18 T cell receptor beta chains given below trace back to one sample, sequenced in a study of identical twins. TCRdb redid the calling of the 5' RACE reads with MiXCR, one entry per CDR3 protein. The data contain fewer than 500,000 distinct CDR3 sequences, 13% to 15% of them singletons. The sample was also reused in another study, on yellow fever vaccine responses in identical twins.

Sequencing was performed on CD4+ T cells sorted from blood. The receptors were sampled from a woman between 18 and 30 years old in good health.

This clonotype appeared a few times. The chain couples TRBV2 to TRBJ2-5; 9 positions agree with TRBD1. Per the germline V gene, CDR1 is SNHLY and CDR2 is FYNNEI. The CDR3 has 15 amino acids. The junction had 9 bases not matched to a gene; V was cut back by 8 bases and J by 2 bases. The CDR3 DNA reads TGTGCCAGCGGGTGGACAGGGGCCCAACAAGAGACCCAGTACTTC. It specifies CASGWTGAQQETQYF.

The CDR3 here is CATSRDYYNEQFF. The CDR3 region has the DNA TGTGCCACCAGCAGAGATTACTACAATGAGCAGTTCTTC. The chain combines TRBV15 with TRBJ2-1; D is unresolved. The CDR3 covers 13 residues. Germline V gives CDR1 LNHNV, CDR2 YYDKDF (reference sequence). The V and J ends lost 0 bases and 3 bases respectively, with 3 bases between them.

Many counts were recorded for this clonotype. The chain combines TRBV29-1 with TRBJ1-1; the D is unclear. Trimming removed 4 bases at V and 1 base at J, with 10 bases between. This CDR3 is built from 13 residues. From germline, CDR1 is SQVTM and CDR2 ANQGSEA. In DNA form, the CDR3 reads TGCAGCGTTGTTAGAGGCACGAACACTGAAGCTTTCTTT. It specifies CSVVRGTNTEAFF.

The chain is built from TRBV12-3 or TRBV12-4 and TRBJ1-2, with D hard to call. Trimming took 4 bases from V and 0 from J, leaving 12 bases between them. This CDR3 comprises 15 residues. CDR3 amino acids: CASSSLAKANYGYTF. CDR3 DNA sequence: TGTGCCAGCAGTTCCCTGGCTAAGGCTAACTATGGCTACACCTTC.

J is TRBJ2-2 and V is TRBV28; no clear D. CDR1 MDHEN and CDR2 SYDVKM come from the germline V gene. V was clipped by 2 bases and J by 4 bases, with 8 bases between them. This CDR3 comprises 14 residues. DNA of the CDR3: TGTGCCAGCAGTTTAATGCGAGTCACCGGGGAGCTGTTTTTT. Its translation: CASSLMRVTGELFF.

This clonotype was seen only a few times. The CDR3, as DNA: TGCGCCAGCAGCTTGTCGGGGGGTCTTTCACCCCTCCACTTT. Translating gives CASSLSGGLSPLHF. This chain joins TRBV5-1 and TRBJ1-6; D perhaps matches TRBD1 (5 bases). Per germline, CDR1 SGHRS and CDR2 YFSETQ. The ends were cut back, 1 base at V and 9 bases at J, with 11 bases in the middle. This CDR3 spans 14 amino acids.

A few counts support this clonotype. The chain recombines TRBV7-3 with TRBJ2-1; 8 positions agree with TRBD1. Trimming removed 0 bases from V and 7 bases from J; junction bases left unmatched: 5. Germline V CDR1 and CDR2: SGHTA, FQGTGA. The CDR3 has 15 residues. In nucleotides, the CDR3 is TGTGCCAGCAGCTTAACGAGGGGACAGGTTAATGAGCAGTTCTTC. Amino acids: CASSLTRGQVNEQFF.

V is TRBV7-9 and J is TRBJ2-7; the match to TRBD2 covers 7 bases. CDR1 and CDR2 (germline): SEHNR, FQNEAQ (reference sequence). With 8 bases clipped from V and 2 bases from J, the junction kept 9 bases outside the gene matches. The CDR3 contains 14 residues. In DNA form, the CDR3 reads TGTGCCAGCGGACCGGGGGGACCTCCCTACGAGCAGTACTTC. The encoded protein is CASGPGGPPYEQYF.

In this sample, this clonotype turned up a few times. The V call is TRBV6-4, the J call TRBJ1-1; D remains ambiguous. V was cut by 4 bases and J by 4 bases, with 10 bases left in between. The CDR3 is made up of 13 amino acids. CDR1 MRHNA and CDR2 SNTAGT come from the germline V gene. CDR3 DNA: TGTGCCAGCAGTGCCTTAGAGGCCACTGAAGCTTTCTTT. Its protein is CASSALEATEAFF.

This clonotype has a count of ten or more. The CDR3 loop is CSALNRGSLMNTEAFF. DNA for the CDR3: TGCAGCGCCCTGAATAGGGGGTCACTCATGAACACTGAAGCTTTCTTT. V usage is TRBV29-1 and J usage is TRBJ1-1; TRBD1 is a possible D gene (6 bases). V was trimmed by 7 bases and J by 0 bases, leaving 21 bases between them. The CDR3 is 16 amino acids. CDR1 is SQVTM and CDR2 is ANQGSEA in the germline V gene.

The chain links TRBV29-1 to TRBJ2-5, with TRBD2 identical over 7 bases. V dropped 5 bases and J dropped 0; count of bases not matched to a gene: 6. The CDR3 runs to 14 residues. Germline CDR1 SQVTM, CDR2 ANQGSEA. CDR3 DNA: TGCAGCGTTCCCAAGCGGGGCCACCAAGAGACCCAGTACTTC. Encoded protein: CSVPKRGHQETQYF.

This clonotype has only a few counts. The CDR3 bases are TGTGCCAGCAGTTTACCTACTGGACAGGTAAACACTGAAGCTTTCTTT. Translated, it gives CASSLPTGQVNTEAFF. The chain recombines TRBV28 with TRBJ1-1; 7 bases agree with TRBD1. Germline V gene lookup returns CDR1 MDHEN and CDR2 SYDVKM. Trimming at V came to 2 bases and at J to 2 bases, leaving 8 bases not matched to a gene. This CDR3 comprises 16 residues.

The gene calls are TRBV2 and TRBJ2-1; D gene ambiguous. The ends were cut back, 10 bases at V and 10 bases at J, with 14 bases in the middle. The germline V gene has CDR1 SNHLY and CDR2 FYNNEI. The CDR3 covers 11 residues. The CDR3 loop is CATSERAEQFF. The CDR3 DNA follows: TGTGCCACCTCCGAAAGGGCGGAGCAGTTCTTC.

This clonotype was picked up many times. The chain employs TRBV7-2 and TRBJ2-1; no firm D call. This CDR3 has 12 residues. The V end was cut by 5 bases, the J end by 6 bases, with 8 bases between. Per germline, CDR1 SGHTA and CDR2 FQGNSA. As DNA, the CDR3 is TGTGCCAGCAGCCGAGACATCAATGAGCAGTTCTTC. Amino acid sequence: CASSRDINEQFF.

This clonotype occurred a few times. The gene calls are TRBV13 and TRBJ2-7, with D perhaps TRBD1 or TRBD2 (5 bases each). Germline-derived CDR1 and CDR2 are PRHDT and FYEKMQ (reference sequence). There are 18 residues in the CDR3. V was shortened by 8 bases and J by 1 base, with 27 bases between the two germline ends. CDR3: CASQQAGTPGSLSYEQYF. As DNA, the CDR3 is TGTGCCAGCCAGCAGGCAGGGACCCCCGGGTCGTTATCCTACGAGCAGTACTTC.

This clonotype was seen only a few times. The chain employs TRBV12-3 or TRBV12-4 and TRBJ1-1; D uncertain. Trimming shortened V by 9 bases and J by 1 base, and 15 bases separated the two germline ends. CDR3 length: 14 residues. This CDR3 is CASHPGVRNTEAFF. In DNA, the CDR3 is TGTGCCAGTCACCCCGGGGTCCGGAACACTGAAGCTTTCTTT.

This clonotype was seen many times. The chain is built from TRBV6-2 or TRBV6-3 and TRBJ1-5; D is perhaps TRBD1 (5 bases). Germline lookup yields CDR1 MNHEY and CDR2 SVGEGT. V was trimmed by 6 bases and J by 5 bases, leaving 23 bases between them. This CDR3 spans 17 amino acids. The CDR3 coding sequence is TGTGCCAGCAGGCTCGCAGGCCTTAGGCAGGGTGATCAGCCCCAGCATTTT. This sequence encodes CASRLAGLRQGDQPQHF.

This clonotype was counted only a few times. CDR3 in amino acids: CASRGKGRPNEKLFF. In nucleotides, the CDR3 is TGTGCCAGCAGGGGGAAGGGCCGACCCAATGAAAAACTGTTTTTT. The rearrangement uses TRBV25-1 and TRBJ1-4; no clear D. The CDR3 runs 15 residues. The ends were cut back, 6 bases at V and 5 bases at J, with 16 bases in the middle. Germline V gene sequence: CDR1 MGHDK, CDR2 SYGVNS.